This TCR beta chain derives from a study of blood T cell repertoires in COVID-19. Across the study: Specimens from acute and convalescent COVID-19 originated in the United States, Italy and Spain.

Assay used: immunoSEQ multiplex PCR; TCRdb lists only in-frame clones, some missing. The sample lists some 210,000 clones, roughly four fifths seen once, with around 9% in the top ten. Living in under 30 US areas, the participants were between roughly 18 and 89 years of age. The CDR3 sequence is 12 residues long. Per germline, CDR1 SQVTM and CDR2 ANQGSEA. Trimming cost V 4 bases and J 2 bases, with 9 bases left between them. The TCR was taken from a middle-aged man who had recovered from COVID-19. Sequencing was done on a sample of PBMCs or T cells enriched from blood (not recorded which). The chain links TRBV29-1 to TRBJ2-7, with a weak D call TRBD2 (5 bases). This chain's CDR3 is CSVGTGTYEQYF. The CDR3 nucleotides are TGCAGCGTTGGGACTGGGACCTACGAGCAGTACTTC.